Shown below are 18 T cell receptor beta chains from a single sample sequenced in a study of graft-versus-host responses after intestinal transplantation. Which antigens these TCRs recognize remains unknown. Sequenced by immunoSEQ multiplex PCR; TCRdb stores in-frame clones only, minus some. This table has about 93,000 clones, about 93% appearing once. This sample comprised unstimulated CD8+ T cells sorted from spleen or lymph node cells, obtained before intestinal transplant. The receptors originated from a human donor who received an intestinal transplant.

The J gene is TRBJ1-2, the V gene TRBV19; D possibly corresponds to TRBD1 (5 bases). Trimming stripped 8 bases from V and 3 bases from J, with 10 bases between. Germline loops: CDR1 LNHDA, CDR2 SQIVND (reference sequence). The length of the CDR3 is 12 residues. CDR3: CASWGGDYGYTF. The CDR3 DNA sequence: TGTGCCAGTTGGGGGGGTGACTATGGCTACACCTTC.

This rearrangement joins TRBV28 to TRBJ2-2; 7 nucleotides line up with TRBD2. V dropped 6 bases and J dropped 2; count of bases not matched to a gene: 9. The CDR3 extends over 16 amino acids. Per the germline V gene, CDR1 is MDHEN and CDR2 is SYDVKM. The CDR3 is CASRREGRINTGELFF. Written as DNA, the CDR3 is TGTGCCAGCAGGAGGGAGGGCCGAATTAACACCGGGGAGCTGTTTTTT.

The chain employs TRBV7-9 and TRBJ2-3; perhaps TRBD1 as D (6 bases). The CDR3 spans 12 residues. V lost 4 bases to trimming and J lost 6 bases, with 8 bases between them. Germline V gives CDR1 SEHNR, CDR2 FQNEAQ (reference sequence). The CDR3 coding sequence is TGTGCCAGCAGCTCAGGGGAGGATACGCAGTATTTT. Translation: CASSSGEDTQYF. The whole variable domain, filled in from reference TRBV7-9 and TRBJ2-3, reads DTGVSQNPRHKITKRGQNVTFRCDPISEHNRLYWYRQTLGQGPEFLTYFQNEAQLEKSRLLSDRFSAERPKGSFSTLEIQRTEQGDSAMYLCASSSGEDTQYFGPGTRLTVL.

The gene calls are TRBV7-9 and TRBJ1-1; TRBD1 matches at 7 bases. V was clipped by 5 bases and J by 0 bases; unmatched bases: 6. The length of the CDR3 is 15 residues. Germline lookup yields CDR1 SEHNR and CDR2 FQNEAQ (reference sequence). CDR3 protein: CASSPRDSMNTEAFF. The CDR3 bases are TGTGCCAGCAGCCCCCGGGACAGTATGAACACTGAAGCTTTCTTT.

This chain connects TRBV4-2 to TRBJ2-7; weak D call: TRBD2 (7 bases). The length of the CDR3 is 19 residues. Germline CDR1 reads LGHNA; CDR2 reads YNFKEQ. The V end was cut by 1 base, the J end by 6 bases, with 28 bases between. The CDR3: CASSQVTRTSHVQGLEQYF. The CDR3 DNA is TGTGCCAGCAGCCAAGTAACCCGGACTAGTCATGTGCAGGGGCTCGAGCAGTACTTC.

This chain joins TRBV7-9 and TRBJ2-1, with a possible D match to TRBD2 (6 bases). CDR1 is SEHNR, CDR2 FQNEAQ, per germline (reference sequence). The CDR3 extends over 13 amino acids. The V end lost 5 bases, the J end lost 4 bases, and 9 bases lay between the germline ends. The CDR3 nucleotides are TGTGCCAGCAGCCCGGCGGGATACAATGAGCAGTTCTTC. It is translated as CASSPAGYNEQFF. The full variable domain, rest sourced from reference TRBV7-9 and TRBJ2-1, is DTGVSQNPRHKITKRGQNVTFRCDPISEHNRLYWYRQTLGQGPEFLTYFQNEAQLEKSRLLSDRFSAERPKGSFSTLEIQRTEQGDSAMYLCASSPAGYNEQFFGPGTRLTVL.

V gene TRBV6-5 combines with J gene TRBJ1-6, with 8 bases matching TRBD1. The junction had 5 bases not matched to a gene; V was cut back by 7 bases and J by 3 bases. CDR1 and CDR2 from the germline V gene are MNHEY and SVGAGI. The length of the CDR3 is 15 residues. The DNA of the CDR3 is TGTGCCAGCACCGCCGGGACAGGCTATAATTCACCCCTCCACTTT. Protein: CASTAGTGYNSPLHF.

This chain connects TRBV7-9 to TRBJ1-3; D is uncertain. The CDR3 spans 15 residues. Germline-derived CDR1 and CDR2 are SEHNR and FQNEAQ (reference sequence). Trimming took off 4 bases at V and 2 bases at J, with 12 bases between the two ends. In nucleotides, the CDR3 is TGTGCCAGCAGCTCCTCGGTAACAGCTGGAAACACCATATATTTT. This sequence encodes CASSSSVTAGNTIYF.

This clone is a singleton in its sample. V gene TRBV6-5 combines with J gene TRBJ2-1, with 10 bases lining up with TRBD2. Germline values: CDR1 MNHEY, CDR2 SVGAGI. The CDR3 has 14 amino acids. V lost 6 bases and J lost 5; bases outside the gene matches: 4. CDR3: CASSLLAGNNEQFF. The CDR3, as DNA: TGTGCCAGCAGCCTACTAGCGGGAAACAATGAGCAGTTCTTC.

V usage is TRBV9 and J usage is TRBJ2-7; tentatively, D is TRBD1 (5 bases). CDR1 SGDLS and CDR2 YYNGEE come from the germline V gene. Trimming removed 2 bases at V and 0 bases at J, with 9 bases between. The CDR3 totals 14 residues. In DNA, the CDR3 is TGTGCCAGCAGCGTCGGACATTCCTCCTACGAGCAGTACTTC. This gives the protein CASSVGHSSYEQYF. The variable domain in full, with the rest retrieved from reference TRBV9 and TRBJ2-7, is DSGVTQTPKHLITATGQRVTLRCSPRSGDLSVYWYQQSLDQGLQFLIQYYNGEERAKGNILERFSAQQFPDLHSELNLSSLELGDSALYFCASSVGHSSYEQYFGPGTRLTVT.

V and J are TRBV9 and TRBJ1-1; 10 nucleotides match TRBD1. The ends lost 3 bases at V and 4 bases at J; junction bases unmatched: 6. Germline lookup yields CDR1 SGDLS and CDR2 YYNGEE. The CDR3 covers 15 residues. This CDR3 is CASSGQGASSTEAFF. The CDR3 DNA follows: TGTGCCAGCAGCGGACAGGGGGCGTCGAGCACTGAAGCTTTCTTT.

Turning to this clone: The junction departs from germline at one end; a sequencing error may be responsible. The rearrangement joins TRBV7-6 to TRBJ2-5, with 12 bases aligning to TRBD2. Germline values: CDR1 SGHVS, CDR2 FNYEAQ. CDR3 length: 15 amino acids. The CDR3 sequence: CASSLAGGPAETQYF. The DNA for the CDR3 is TGTGCCAGCAGCCTAGCGGGGGGGCCGGCAGAGACCCAGTACTTC.

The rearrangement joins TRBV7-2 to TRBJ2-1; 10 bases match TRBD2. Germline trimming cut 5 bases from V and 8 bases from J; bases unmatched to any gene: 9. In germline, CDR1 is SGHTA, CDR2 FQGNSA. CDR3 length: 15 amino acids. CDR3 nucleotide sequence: TGTGCCAGCAGCGCGAGCGGGGGGGCCGGGGATGAGCAGTTCTTC. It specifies CASSASGGAGDEQFF.

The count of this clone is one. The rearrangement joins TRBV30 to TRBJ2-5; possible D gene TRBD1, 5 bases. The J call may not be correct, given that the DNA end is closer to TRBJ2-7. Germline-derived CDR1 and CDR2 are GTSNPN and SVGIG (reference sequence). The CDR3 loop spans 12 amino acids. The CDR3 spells CAWRLTGYEQYF. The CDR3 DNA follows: TGTGCCTGGAGACTCACAGGTTACGAGCAGTACTTC.

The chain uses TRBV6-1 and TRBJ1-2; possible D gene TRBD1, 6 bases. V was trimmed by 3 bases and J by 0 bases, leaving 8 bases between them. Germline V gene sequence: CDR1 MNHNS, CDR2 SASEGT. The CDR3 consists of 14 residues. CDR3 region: CASSDWTANYGYTF. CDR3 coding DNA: TGTGCCAGCAGTGACTGGACAGCTAACTATGGCTACACCTTC.

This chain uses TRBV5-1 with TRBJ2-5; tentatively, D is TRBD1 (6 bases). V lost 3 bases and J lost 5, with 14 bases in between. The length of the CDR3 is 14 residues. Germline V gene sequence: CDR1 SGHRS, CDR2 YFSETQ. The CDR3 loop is CASSYETGWETQYF. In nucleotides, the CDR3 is TGCGCCAGCAGCTACGAGACAGGCTGGGAGACCCAGTACTTC. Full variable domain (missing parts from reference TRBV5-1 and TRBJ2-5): KAGVTQTPRYLIKTRGQQVTLSCSPISGHRSVSWYQQTPGQGLQFLFEYFSETQRNKGNFPGRFSGRQFSNSRSEMNVSTLELGDSALYLCASSYETGWETQYFGPGTRLLVL.

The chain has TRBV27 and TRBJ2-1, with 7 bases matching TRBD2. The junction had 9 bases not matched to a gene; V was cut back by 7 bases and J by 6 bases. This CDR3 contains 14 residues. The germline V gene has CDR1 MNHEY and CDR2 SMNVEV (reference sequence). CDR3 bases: TGTGCCAGCACCCTCGGGGCGGGAGTCAATGAGCAGTTCTTC. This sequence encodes CASTLGAGVNEQFF.

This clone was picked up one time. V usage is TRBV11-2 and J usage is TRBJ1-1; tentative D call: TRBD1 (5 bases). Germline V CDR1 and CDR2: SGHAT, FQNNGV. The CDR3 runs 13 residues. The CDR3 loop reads CAGGSGWDTEAFF. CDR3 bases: TGTGCTGGGGGGTCGGGGTGGGACACTGAAGCTTTCTTT. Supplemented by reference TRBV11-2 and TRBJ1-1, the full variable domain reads EAGVAQSPRYKIIEKRQSVAFWCNPISGHATLYWYQQILGQGPKLLIQFQNNGVVDDSQLPKDRFSAERLKGVDSTLKIQPAKLEDSAVYLCAGGSGWDTEAFFGQGTRLTVV.